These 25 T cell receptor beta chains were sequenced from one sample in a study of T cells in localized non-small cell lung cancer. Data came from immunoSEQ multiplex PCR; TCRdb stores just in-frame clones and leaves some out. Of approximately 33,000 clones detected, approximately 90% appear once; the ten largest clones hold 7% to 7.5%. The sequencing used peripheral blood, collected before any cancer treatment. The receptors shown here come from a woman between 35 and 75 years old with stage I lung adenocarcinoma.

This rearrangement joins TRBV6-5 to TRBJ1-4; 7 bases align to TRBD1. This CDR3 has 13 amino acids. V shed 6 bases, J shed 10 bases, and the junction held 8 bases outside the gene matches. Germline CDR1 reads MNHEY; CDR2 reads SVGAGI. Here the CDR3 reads CASRGQTTGKLFF. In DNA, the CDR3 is TGTGCCAGCAGGGGACAGACGACTGGAAAACTGTTTTTT.

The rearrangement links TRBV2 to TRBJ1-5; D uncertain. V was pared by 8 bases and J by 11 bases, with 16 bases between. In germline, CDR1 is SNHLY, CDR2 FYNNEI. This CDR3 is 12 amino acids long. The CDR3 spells CASGGSSMSQHF. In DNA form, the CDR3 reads TGTGCCAGCGGAGGCAGCTCCATGTCCCAGCATTTT.

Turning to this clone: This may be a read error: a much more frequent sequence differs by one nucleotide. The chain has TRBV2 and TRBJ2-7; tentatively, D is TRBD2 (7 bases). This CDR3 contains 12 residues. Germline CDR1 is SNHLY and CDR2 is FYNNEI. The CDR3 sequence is CIRSGGQLGQYF. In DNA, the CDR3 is TGTATCAGATCGGGGGGCCAGCTTGGGCAGTACTTC.

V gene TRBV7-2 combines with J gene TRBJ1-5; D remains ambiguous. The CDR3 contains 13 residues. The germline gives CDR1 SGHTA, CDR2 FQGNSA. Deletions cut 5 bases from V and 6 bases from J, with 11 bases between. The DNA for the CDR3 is TGTGCCAGCAGCCAATACCGACCTCAGCCCCAGCATTTT. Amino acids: CASSQYRPQPQHF.

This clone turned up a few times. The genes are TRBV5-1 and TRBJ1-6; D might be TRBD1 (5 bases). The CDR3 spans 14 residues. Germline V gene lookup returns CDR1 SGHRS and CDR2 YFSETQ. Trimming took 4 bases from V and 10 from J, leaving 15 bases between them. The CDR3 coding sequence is TGCGCCAGCAGCACACAGGCAGGGATCTCACCCCTCCACTTT. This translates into CASSTQAGISPLHF. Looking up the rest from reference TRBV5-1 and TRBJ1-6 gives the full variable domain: KAGVTQTPRYLIKTRGQQVTLSCSPISGHRSVSWYQQTPGQGLQFLFEYFSETQRNKGNFPGRFSGRQFSNSRSEMNVSTLELGDSALYLCASSTQAGISPLHFGNGTRLTVT.

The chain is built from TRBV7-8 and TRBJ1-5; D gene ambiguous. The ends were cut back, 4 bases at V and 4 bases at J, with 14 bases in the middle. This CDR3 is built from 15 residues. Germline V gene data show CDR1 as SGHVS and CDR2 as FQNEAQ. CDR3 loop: CASSYQTGLNQPQHF. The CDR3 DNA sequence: TGTGCCAGCAGCTACCAGACGGGTTTAAATCAGCCCCAGCATTTT.

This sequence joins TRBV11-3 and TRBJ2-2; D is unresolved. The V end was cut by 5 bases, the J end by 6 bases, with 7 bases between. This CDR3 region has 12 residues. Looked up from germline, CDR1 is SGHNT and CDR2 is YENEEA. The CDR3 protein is CASSQPAGELFF. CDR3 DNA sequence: TGTGCCAGCAGCCAGCCCGCCGGGGAGCTGTTTTTT.

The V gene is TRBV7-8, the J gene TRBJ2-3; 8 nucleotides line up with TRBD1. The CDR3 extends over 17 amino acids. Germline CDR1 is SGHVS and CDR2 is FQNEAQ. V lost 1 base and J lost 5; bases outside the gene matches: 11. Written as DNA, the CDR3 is TGTGCCAGCAGCTTAGGGCAGGGGGCAATATCGGGAGATACGCAGTATTTT. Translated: CASSLGQGAISGDTQYF. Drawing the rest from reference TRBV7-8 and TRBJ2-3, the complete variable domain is GAGVSQSPRYKVAKRGQDVALRCDPISGHVSLFWYQQALGQGPEFLTYFQNEAQLDKSGLPSDRFFAERPEGSVSTLKIQRTQQEDSAVYLCASSLGQGAISGDTQYFGPGTRLTVL.

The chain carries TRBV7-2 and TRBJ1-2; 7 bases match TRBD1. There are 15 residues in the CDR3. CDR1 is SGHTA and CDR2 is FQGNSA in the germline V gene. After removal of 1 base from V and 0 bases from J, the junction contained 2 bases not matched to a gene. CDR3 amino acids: CASSLGTGPNYGYTF. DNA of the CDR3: TGTGCCAGCAGCTTAGGGACAGGCCCTAACTATGGCTACACCTTC.

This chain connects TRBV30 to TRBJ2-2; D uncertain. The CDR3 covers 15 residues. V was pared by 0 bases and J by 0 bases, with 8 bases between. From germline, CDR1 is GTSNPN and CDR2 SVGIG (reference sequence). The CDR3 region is CAWSVPLPNTGELFF. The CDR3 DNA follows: TGTGCCTGGAGTGTACCCCTTCCGAACACCGGGGAGCTGTTTTTT. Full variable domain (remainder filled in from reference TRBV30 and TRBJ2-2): SQTIHQWPATLVQPVGSPLSLECTVEGTSNPNLYWYRQAAGRGLQLLFYSVGIGQISSEVPQNLSASRPQDRQFILSSKKLLLSDSGFYLCAWSVPLPNTGELFFGEGSRLTVL.

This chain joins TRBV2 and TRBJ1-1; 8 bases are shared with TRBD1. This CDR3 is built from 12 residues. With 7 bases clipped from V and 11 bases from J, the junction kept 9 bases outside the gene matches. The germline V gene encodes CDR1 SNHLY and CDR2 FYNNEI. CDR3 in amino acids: CASTRQGWAAFF. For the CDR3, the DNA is TGTGCCAGCACCCGACAGGGGTGGGCCGCTTTCTTT.

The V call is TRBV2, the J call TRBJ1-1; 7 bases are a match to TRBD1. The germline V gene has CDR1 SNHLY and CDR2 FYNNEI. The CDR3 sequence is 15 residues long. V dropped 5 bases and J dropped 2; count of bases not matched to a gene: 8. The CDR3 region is CASSNNRGGNTEAFF. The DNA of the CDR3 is TGTGCCAGCAGTAACAACAGGGGTGGAAACACTGAAGCTTTCTTT.

In nucleotides, the CDR3 is TGCGCCAGCAGCCGACAGGCGCTCCGCTCCTATAATTCACCCCTCCACTTT. It specifies CASSRQALRSYNSPLHF. The chain has TRBV5-1 and TRBJ1-6, with a possible D match to TRBD1 (6 bases). V shed 4 bases and J shed 0 bases, with 14 bases lying between them. The CDR3 has 17 amino acids. CDR1 SGHRS and CDR2 YFSETQ come from the germline V gene.

The CDR3 protein is CASSRGQGAEGYTF. Written as DNA, the CDR3 is TGTGCCAGCTCTCGTGGACAGGGGGCGGAGGGCTACACCTTC. V and J are TRBV18 and TRBJ1-2; 11 nucleotides match TRBD1. The V segment lost 6 bases and the J segment 8 bases; nucleotides outside the gene matches: 8. Germline-derived CDR1 and CDR2 are KGHSH and LQKENI. This CDR3 comprises 14 residues.

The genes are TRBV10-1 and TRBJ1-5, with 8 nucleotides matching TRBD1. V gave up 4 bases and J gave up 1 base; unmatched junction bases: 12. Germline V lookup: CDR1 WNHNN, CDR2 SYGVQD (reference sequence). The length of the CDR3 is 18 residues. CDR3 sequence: CASSVLAGGLESNQPQHF. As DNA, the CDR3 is TGCGCCAGCAGTGTGTTGGCAGGGGGCCTTGAGAGCAATCAGCCCCAGCATTTT.

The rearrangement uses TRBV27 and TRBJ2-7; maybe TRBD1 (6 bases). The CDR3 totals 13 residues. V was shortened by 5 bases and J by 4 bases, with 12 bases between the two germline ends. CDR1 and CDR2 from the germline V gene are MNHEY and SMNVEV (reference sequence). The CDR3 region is CASSPGATYEQYF. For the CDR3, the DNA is TGTGCCAGCAGTCCAGGGGCGACGTACGAGCAGTACTTC.

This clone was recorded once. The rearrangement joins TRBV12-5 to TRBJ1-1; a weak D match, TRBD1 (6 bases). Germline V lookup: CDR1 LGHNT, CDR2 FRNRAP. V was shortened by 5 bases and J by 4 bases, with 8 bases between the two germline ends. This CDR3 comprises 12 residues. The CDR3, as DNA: TGTGCTAGTGGTCGCAGGGGCACTGAAGCTTTCTTT. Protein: CASGRRGTEAFF. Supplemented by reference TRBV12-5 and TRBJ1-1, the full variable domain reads DARVTQTPRHKVTEMGQEVTMRCQPILGHNTVFWYRQTMMQGLELLAYFRNRAPLDDSGMPKDRFSAEMPDATLATLKIQPSEPRDSAVYFCASGRRGTEAFFGQGTRLTVV.

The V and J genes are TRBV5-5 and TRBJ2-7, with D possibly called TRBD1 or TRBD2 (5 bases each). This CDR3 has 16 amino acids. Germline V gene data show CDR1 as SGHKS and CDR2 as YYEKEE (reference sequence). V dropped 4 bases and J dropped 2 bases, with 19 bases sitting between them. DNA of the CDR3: TGTGCCAGCAGCGCCTCGCCAGGGAAAGCGGCCTACGAGCAGTACTTC. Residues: CASSASPGKAAYEQYF.

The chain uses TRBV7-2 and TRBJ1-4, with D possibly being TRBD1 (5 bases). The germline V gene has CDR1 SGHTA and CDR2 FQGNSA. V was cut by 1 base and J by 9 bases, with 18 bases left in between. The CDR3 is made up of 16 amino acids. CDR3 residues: CASSLVFWGEGQKLFF. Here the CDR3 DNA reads TGTGCCAGCAGCTTAGTATTTTGGGGGGAGGGTCAAAAACTGTTTTTT.

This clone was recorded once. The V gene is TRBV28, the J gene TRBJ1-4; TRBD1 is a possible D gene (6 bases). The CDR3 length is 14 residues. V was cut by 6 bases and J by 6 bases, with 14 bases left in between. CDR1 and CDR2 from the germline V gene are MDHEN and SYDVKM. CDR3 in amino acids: CASSGTGWDEKLFF. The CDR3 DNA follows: TGTGCCAGCAGCGGAACAGGGTGGGATGAAAAACTGTTTTTT. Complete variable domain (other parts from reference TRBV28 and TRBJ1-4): DVKVTQSSRYLVKRTGEKVFLECVQDMDHENMFWYRQDPGLGLRLIYFSYDVKMKEKGDIPEGYSVSREKKERFSLILESASTNQTSMYLCASSGTGWDEKLFFGSGTQLSVL.

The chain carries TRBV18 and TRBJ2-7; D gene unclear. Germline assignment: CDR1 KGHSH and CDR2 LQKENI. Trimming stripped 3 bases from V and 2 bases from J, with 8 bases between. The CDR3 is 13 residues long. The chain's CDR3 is CASSPKGTYEQYF. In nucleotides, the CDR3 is TGTGCCAGCTCACCCAAGGGAACCTACGAGCAGTACTTC.

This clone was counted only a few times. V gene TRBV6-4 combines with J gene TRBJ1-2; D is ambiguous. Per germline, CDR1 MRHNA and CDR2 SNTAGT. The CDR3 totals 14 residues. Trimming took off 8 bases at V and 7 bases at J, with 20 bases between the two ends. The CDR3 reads CASRPETQTGGYTF. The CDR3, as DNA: TGTGCCAGCCGGCCCGAGACCCAAACGGGTGGCTACACCTTC.

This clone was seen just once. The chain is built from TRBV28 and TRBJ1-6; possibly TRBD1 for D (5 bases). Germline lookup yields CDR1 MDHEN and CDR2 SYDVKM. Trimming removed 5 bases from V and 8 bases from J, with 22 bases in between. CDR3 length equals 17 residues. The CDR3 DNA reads TGTGCCAGCAGTACAAGGATCGTTTGGGGGGATGATTCACCCCTCCACTTT. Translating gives CASSTRIVWGDDSPLHF.

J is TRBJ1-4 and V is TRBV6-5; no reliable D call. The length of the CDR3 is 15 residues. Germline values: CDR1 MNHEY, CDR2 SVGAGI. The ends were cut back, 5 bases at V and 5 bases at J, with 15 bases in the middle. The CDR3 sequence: CASSHTRQENEKLFF. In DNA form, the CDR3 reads TGTGCCAGCAGTCATACCCGCCAGGAGAATGAAAAACTGTTTTTT.

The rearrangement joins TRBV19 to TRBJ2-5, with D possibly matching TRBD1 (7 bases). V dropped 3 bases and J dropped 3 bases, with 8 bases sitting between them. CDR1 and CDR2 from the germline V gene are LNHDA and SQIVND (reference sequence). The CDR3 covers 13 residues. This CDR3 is CASSIRGEETQYF. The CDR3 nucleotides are TGTGCCAGTAGTATCAGGGGGGAAGAGACCCAGTACTTC.